The following is a T cell receptor beta chain sequence with its context. The data belong to a study of blood T cell repertoires in COVID-19. Turning to the study itself: Acute and convalescent COVID-19 samples came from the United States, Italy and Spain. PBMCs, B-cell-depleted T cells, or T cells were the source of the cDNA or gDNA that made up the material.

Per the germline V gene, CDR1 is SGHRS and CDR2 is YFSETQ. The CDR3 totals 15 residues. V lost 5 bases to trimming and J lost 3 bases, with 16 bases between them. In the original analysis: For nucleated cells, counts were estimated from reference gene primer amplification. The method was immunoSEQ multiplex PCR; TCRdb's version includes in-frame clones alone and lacks a portion of them. The DNA was the basis for D and trimming; V, J and clone size are from that table. The table shows approximately 130,000 clones, with more than 70% occurring only once. Material: peripheral blood. The TCR comes from a human donor in a cohort sampled during active COVID-19. J is TRBJ2-3 and V is TRBV5-1, with a possible D match to TRBD2 (6 bases). In DNA form, the CDR3 reads TGCGCCAGCAGTCGCGGGGCGTCAGGGACAGATACGCAGTATTTT. This sequence encodes CASSRGASGTDTQYF.